This T cell receptor (beta chain) originates from a study of T cell repertoires in cytomegalovirus infection (dated by TCRdb to about 2019). With regard to the full study: Donor HLA type was relevant to the analysis, as public TCR beta signatures indicated carriage of CMV infection together with the matching HLA type. Study-level results and caveats: In the ex vivo response, HLA-C-restricted CMV-specific TCR beta clonotypes were dominant, and in two of eight donors the single most frequent clonotype came from this HLA-C-restricted group. In both this cohort and an independent roughly 330-donor cohort, the cumulative frequency of public TCR beta family members distinguished carriers of CMV infection plus the relevant HLA type.

Sequencer: Illumina HiSeq 1500. Using fastp trimming at Q25 and MiXCR clonotype assembly, TCRdb reanalyzed the public sequencing data and kept in-frame beta chains. CDR3 protein duplicates are merged, each entry listing the most common genes and DNA. Across this sample there are some 600,000 distinct CDR3 sequences, with 20% to 30% seen only once. Together, the top ten hold under 8.5% of the sample. This clonotype appeared many times. There is no known antigen for this receptor. Base qualities are missing; no much larger clone stands one base away. V has 4 bases trimmed and J has 1 base trimmed; junction bases matching no gene number 3. The CDR3 numbers 14 residues from cysteine through phenylalanine. The CDR3 DNA has 42 bases and is translated from base 1. The germline V gene supplies CDR1 SGHTA and CDR2 FQGTGA.

The receptor chain draws on TRBV7-3 and TRBJ1-1, with 7 middle bases fitting TRBD1. The source is a human donor in good health (CMV status not recorded). Some clones in this sample may be carry-over from other donors' samples. Material for sequencing was CD8+ T cells from PBMCs. CDR3 region: CASSSTGPNTEAFF. DNA sequence: TGTGCCAGCAGCTCGACAGGGCCGAACACTGAAGCTTTCTTT.